This TCR beta chain was documented in a study of a mutant IDH1 vaccine in newly diagnosed glioma. In the study overall: Each patient was administered eight vaccinations, scheduled in weeks 1, 3, 5, 7, 11, 15, 19 and 23. The first vaccination came 4-6 weeks after radiotherapy alone, or with temozolomide cycles. The earlier regimen, radiotherapy, temozolomide, or both, was most often both.

A remark on this clone: Antigen unknown.

The table came from immunoSEQ multiplex PCR; TCRdb's copy has only in-frame clones and leaves some out. The sample records some 30,000 clones, more than 75% being singletons. The CDR3 runs to 15 residues. Trimming removed 4 bases from V and 4 bases from J; junction bases left unmatched: 7. CDR1 is SGHDT, CDR2 YYEEEE, per germline. As for time point: week 23, last vaccination. Every single dose of the vaccine, 300 ug of mutant IDH1 20-mer peptide, came with topical imiquimod. The genes are TRBV5-6 and TRBJ2-2; 7 nucleotides match TRBD1. The sequencing here drew on PBMCs, taken from a glioma patient whose treatment included an IDH1 peptide vaccine. This clonotype was sampled from a man between 35 and 55 years old with glioma. The CDR3 sequence is CASSTRDRSTGELFF. In nucleotides, the CDR3 is TGTGCCAGCAGCACCCGGGACAGAAGCACCGGGGAGCTGTTTTTT.